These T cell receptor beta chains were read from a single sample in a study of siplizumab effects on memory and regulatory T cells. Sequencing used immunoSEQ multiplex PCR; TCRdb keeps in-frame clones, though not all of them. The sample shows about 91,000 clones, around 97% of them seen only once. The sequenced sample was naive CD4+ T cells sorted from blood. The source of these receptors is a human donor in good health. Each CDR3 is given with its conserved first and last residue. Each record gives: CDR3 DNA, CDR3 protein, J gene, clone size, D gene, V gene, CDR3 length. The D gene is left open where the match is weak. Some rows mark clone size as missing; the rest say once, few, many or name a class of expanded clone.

CDR3nt: TGTGCCATCAAAGTCGGGGTCCAAGAGACCCAGTACTTC; CDR3aa: CAIKVGVQETQYF; j_gene: TRBJ2-5; abundance: -; d_gene: -; v_gene: TRBV10-3; len: 13
CDR3nt: TGTGCCAGCAGCTTAGATCGGGGGGTGCCCTACGAGCAGTACTTC; CDR3aa: CASSLDRGVPYEQYF; j_gene: TRBJ2-7; abundance: once; d_gene: TRBD2; v_gene: TRBV7-2; len: 15
CDR3nt: TGTGCCAGTAGCAAATTCCCCACGGAAGCTTTCTTT; CDR3aa: CASSKFPTEAFF; j_gene: TRBJ1-1; abundance: few; d_gene: -; v_gene: TRBV19; len: 12
CDR3nt: TGTGCCAGGGAGGGGAGGGTGACCGGGGAGCTGTTTTTT; CDR3aa: CAREGRVTGELFF; j_gene: TRBJ2-2; abundance: -; d_gene: TRBD2; v_gene: TRBV30; len: 13
CDR3nt: TGCGCCAGCAGCCACGGGGGACAGGTCTCTGGAAACACCATATATTTT; CDR3aa: CASSHGGQVSGNTIYF; j_gene: TRBJ1-3; abundance: -; d_gene: TRBD1; v_gene: TRBV4-1; len: 16
CDR3nt: TGTGCCAGCTTCCGGGACAGGGGGCCGAACACTGAAGCTTTCTTT; CDR3aa: CASFRDRGPNTEAFF; j_gene: TRBJ1-1; abundance: -; d_gene: TRBD1; v_gene: TRBV2; len: 15
CDR3nt: TGTGCCAGCAGCTTCGGGGGGCCGGGCACCGGGGAGCTGTTTTTT; CDR3aa: CASSFGGPGTGELFF; j_gene: TRBJ2-2; abundance: -; d_gene: -; v_gene: TRBV7-9; len: 15
CDR3nt: TGTGCCAGCAGCTTAGAGGGACAGGGGTGGGAGACCCAGTACTTC; CDR3aa: CASSLEGQGWETQYF; j_gene: TRBJ2-5; abundance: -; d_gene: TRBD1; v_gene: TRBV7-2; len: 15
CDR3nt: TGTGCCAGCTCGCCTCTACAGGCCGGTTCACCCCTCCACTTT; CDR3aa: CASSPLQAGSPLHF; j_gene: TRBJ1-6; abundance: -; d_gene: -; v_gene: TRBV18; len: 14
CDR3nt: TGTGCCAGCAGCATAACTAGGCAAGAGACCCAGTACTTC; CDR3aa: CASSITRQETQYF; j_gene: TRBJ2-5; abundance: -; d_gene: -; v_gene: TRBV7-3; len: 13
CDR3nt: TGTGCCAGCAGCGCGGGACAGGCGAACACTGAAGCTTTCTTT; CDR3aa: CASSAGQANTEAFF; j_gene: TRBJ1-1; abundance: -; d_gene: TRBD1; v_gene: TRBV7-2; len: 14
CDR3nt: TGTGCCAGCAGTGAGCAAGCGGGTTATGGCTACACCTTC; CDR3aa: CASSEQAGYGYTF; j_gene: TRBJ1-2; abundance: -; d_gene: -; v_gene: TRBV2; len: 13
CDR3nt: TGTGCCAGCAGAGAGTACGAGCAGTACTTC; CDR3aa: CASREYEQYF; j_gene: TRBJ2-7; abundance: once; d_gene: -; v_gene: TRBV6-1; len: 10
CDR3nt: TGTGCCAGCAGCTTAAATCCCGGGGAAAAACTGTTTTTT; CDR3aa: CASSLNPGEKLFF; j_gene: TRBJ1-4; abundance: -; d_gene: -; v_gene: TRBV7-9; len: 13
CDR3nt: TGTGCCAGCAGTTTCGACAGGAGAGCCAAAAACATTCAGTACTTC; CDR3aa: CASSFDRRAKNIQYF; j_gene: TRBJ2-4; abundance: -; d_gene: -; v_gene: TRBV6-5; len: 15
CDR3nt: TGTGCCAGCAGCTTGTGGGGTGAGACCCAGTACTTC; CDR3aa: CASSLWGETQYF; j_gene: TRBJ2-5; abundance: -; d_gene: -; v_gene: TRBV5-6; len: 12
CDR3nt: TGTGCCAGCAGCTTAAGTGAGCAGTTCTTC; CDR3aa: CASSLSEQFF; j_gene: TRBJ2-1; abundance: -; d_gene: -; v_gene: TRBV7-2; len: 10
CDR3nt: TGTGCCAGCAATCCCGACAGGGACACTGAAGCTTTCTTT; CDR3aa: CASNPDRDTEAFF; j_gene: TRBJ1-1; abundance: few; d_gene: TRBD1; v_gene: TRBV2; len: 13
CDR3nt: TGTGCCAGCAGCTCACGGACAGGGCTTGGTGAGGGCTACACCTTC; CDR3aa: CASSSRTGLGEGYTF; j_gene: TRBJ1-2; abundance: -; d_gene: TRBD1; v_gene: TRBV11-2; len: 15